This T cell receptor (beta chain) was documented in a study of metastatic and nonmetastatic thyroid tumors. Original analysis: A classifier for distant metastasis in papillary thyroid cancer was constructed using CDR3 differences observed across clinicopathological groups. TCRdb re-called clones via MiXCR from the PCR reads. TCRdb's processing, not the authors', yielded these V and J calls. This sample has tens of thousands of clones, with roughly 18% found just once. Prior to thyroid surgery, none of the patients had received any treatment. On this clone: Its antigen is unidentified.

V lost 0 bases and J lost 3, with 14 bases in between. Germline loops: CDR1 LGHDT, CDR2 YNNKEL (reference sequence). The length of the CDR3 is 16 residues. Study-wide results and limits: Significantly higher TCR beta diversity was reportedly seen in malignant thyroid tumors than benign nodules, in blood and tumor.

The source is a female donor with papillary thyroid cancer or a benign thyroid nodule (not recorded which). Some clones in this sample may be carry-over from other donors' samples. This rearrangement joins TRBV3-1 to TRBJ1-2; D unresolved. The specimen sequenced was blood. CDR3 DNA sequence: TGTGCCAGCAGCCAAGATCAAACATGGTCATACTATGGCTACACCTTC. Its protein product is CASSQDQTWSYYGYTF.